The rows below give T cell receptor beta chains drawn from one sample of a study of cytomegalovirus exposure and HLA in healthy donors. Some clones are missing from TCRdb's copy, which holds only in-frame ones; the method was immunoSEQ multiplex PCR. Of around 130,000 clones in the sample, around 78% are singletons; the top ten hold around 1.8%. The sample was PBMCs. These receptors were obtained from a woman aged 40 to 50 in good health and CMV-seronegative. Both conserved end residues are trimmed from each CDR3. D genes are given only for firm matches. The size field is filled for only some rows; it gives once, few, many or a size class.

>-|TRBV19|TRBJ2-3|-
ASSRPAAPGDTQY
>-|TRBV2|TRBJ2-7|-
ASSHSGLFYEQY
>-|TRBV27|TRBJ2-3|-
ASSFAQGVDTQY
>TRBD1|TRBV28|TRBJ2-5|-
ASSLSFGTGGAWETQY
>-|TRBV27|TRBJ2-6|-
ASSTAGLSGANVLT
>TRBD2|TRBV10-3|TRBJ2-1|few
AIRGLAGGSNNEQF
>TRBD1|TRBV27|TRBJ1-5|-
ASSLRQGRNQPQH
>-|TRBV28|TRBJ1-1|-
ASSLVAGSPEAF
>-|TRBV28|TRBJ2-3|-
ASSLAQAITDTQY
>-|TRBV6-1|TRBJ1-1|-
ASSGLDRIEESTEAF
>-|TRBV19|TRBJ1-1|-
ASSILGGNTEAF
>-|TRBV4-2|TRBJ2-5|-
ASSQAGKETQY
>-|TRBV28|TRBJ2-7|-
ASSSPLEQY
>-|TRBV2|TRBJ2-7|-
ASSELGAGAYEQY